This TCR beta chain was captured by sequencing in a study of cytomegalovirus exposure and HLA in healthy donors. Both 60 Vbeta primers and 13 Jbeta primers went into the PCR. TCRdb keeps only in-frame clones here, not all; method: immunoSEQ multiplex PCR. The sample carries approximately 150,000 clones, roughly 80% recorded once. This TCR derives from a male donor in good health and CMV-seronegative. The sample was PBMCs.

The CDR3 bases are TGTGCCAGAAGCTTGCCCGGTGGTCGGCAAGAGACCCAGTACTTC. Translation gives CARSLPGGRQETQYF. The V and J genes are TRBV5-3 and TRBJ2-5; D remains unclear. TRBV5-3 carries the ORF label, with uncertain function. The CDR3 contains 15 residues. The germline V and J ends were trimmed by 1 base and 2 bases, with 12 bases remaining between them.